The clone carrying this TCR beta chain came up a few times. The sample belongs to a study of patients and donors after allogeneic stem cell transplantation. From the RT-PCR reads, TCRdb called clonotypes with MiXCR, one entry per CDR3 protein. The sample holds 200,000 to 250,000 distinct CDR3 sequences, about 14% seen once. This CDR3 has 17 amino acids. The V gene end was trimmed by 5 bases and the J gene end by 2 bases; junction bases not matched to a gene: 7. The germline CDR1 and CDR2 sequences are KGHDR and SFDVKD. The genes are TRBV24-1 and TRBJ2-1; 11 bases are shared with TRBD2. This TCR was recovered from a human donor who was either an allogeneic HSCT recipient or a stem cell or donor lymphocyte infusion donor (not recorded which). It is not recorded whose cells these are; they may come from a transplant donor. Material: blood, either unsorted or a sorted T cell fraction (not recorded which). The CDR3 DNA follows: TGTGCCACCAGTGTCTCGGGACTAGCGGAGACCTACAATGAGCAGTTCTTC. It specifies CATSVSGLAETYNEQFF.